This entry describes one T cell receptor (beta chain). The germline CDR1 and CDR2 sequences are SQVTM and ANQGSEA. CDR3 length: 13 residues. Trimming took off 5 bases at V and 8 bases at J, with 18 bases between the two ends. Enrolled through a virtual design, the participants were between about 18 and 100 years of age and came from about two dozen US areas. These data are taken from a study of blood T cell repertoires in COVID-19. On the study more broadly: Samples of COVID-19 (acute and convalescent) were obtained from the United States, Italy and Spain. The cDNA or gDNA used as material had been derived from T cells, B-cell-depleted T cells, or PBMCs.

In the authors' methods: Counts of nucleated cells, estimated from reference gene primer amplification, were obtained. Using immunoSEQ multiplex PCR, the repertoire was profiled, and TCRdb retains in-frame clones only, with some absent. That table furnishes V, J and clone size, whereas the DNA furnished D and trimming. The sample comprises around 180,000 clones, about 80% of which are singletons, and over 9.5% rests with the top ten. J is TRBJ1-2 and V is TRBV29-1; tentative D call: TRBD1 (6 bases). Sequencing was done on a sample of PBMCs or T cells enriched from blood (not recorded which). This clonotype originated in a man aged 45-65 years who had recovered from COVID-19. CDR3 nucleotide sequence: TGCAGCGTTCCCCAGGGGCAGGGTGGGGGCTACACCTTC. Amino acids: CSVPQGQGGGYTF. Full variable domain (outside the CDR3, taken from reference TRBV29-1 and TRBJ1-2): SAVISQKPSRDICQRGTSLTIQCQVDSQVTMMFWYRQQPGQSLTLIATANQGSEATYESGFVIDKFPISRPNLTFSTLTVSNMSPEDSSIYLCSVPQGQGGGYTFGSGTRLTVV.